This T cell receptor (beta chain) was sequenced in a study of CD8 T cells in Susac syndrome. Points from the study as a whole: Susac-specific public clones in total CD8+ repertoires numbered sixteen; in CD8+ TEMRA repertoires, they numbered several. It was acknowledged in the study that the number of individuals who were included in its TCR sequencing and HLA analysis was relatively small.

Turning to this clonotype: Antigen specificity is unknown. One junction end disagrees with the germline gene, perhaps due to a read error.

As judged by recently defined diagnostic criteria, patients with Susac syndrome had definite or probable disease. Random hexamers were used to reverse transcribe an amount of 0.5 to 1 ug RNA. Across 54 Vbeta and 13 Jbeta, TCR beta CDR3 was amplified with immunoSEQ multiplex PCR. TCRdb reprocessed the immunoSEQ multiplex PCR reads with MiXCR, giving one entry per CDR3 protein. Of roughly 80,000 distinct CDR3 sequences in the sample, around 94% are singletons; the top ten hold about 0.52%. The CDR3 loop spans 11 amino acids. Germline lookup yields CDR1 SNHLY and CDR2 FYNNEI. The sample was CD8+ T cells from PBMCs. V is TRBV2 and J is TRBJ2-5; 12 bases match TRBD2. This TCR derives from a human donor with Susac syndrome. The CDR3 spells CASNPGLAGNF. Here the CDR3 DNA reads TGTGCCAGCAACCCAGGACTAGCGGGGAACTTC.